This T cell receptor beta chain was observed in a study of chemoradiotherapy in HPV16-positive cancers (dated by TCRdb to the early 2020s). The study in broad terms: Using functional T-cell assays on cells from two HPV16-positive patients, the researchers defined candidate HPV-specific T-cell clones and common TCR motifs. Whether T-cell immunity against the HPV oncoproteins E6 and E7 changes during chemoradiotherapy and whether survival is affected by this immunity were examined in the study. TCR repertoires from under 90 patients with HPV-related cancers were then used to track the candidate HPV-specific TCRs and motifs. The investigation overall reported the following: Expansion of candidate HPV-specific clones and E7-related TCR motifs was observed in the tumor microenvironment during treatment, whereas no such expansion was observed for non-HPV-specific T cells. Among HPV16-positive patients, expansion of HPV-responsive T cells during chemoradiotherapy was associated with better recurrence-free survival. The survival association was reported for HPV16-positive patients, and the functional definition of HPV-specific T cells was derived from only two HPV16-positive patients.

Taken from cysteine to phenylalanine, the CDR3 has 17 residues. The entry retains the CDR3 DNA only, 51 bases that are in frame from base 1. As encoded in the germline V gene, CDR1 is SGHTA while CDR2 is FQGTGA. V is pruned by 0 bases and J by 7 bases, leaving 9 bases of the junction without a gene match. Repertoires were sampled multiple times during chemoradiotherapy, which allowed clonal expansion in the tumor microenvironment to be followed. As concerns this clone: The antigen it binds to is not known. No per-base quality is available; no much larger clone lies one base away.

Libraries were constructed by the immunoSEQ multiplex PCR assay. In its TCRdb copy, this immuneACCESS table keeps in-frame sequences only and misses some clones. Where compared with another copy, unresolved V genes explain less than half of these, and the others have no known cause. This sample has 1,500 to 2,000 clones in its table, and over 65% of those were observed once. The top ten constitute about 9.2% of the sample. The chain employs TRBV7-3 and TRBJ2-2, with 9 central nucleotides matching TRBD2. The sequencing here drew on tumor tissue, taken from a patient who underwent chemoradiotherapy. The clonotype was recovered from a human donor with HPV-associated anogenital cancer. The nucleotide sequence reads TGTGCCAGCAGCTTAACTATGTTAGCGGGAGCGGGCGGGGAGCTGTTTTTT. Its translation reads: CASSLTMLAGAGGELFF.